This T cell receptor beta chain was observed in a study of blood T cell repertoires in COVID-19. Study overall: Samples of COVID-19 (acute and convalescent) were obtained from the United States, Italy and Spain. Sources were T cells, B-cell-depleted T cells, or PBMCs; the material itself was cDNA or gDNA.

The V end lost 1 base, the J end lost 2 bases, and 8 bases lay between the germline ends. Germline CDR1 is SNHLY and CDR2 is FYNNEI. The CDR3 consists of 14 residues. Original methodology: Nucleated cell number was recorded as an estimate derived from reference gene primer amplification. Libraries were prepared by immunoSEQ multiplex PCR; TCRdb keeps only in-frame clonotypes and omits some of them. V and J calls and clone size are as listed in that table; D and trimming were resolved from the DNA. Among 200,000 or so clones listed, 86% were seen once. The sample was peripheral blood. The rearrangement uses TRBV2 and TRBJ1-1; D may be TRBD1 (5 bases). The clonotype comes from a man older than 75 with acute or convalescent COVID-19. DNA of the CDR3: TGTGCCAGCAGTGAAGAGGGGATAAACACTGAAGCTTTCTTT. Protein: CASSEEGINTEAFF.